The 26 T cell receptor beta chains presented below share a single source sample, sequenced in a study of CD4 T cells in relation to SARS-CoV-2 and coronaviruses. Unexposed donor CD4+ T cells date from about 2010-2019, before the COVID-19 pandemic. CD4+ T cells were isolated from the cells after nine to eleven days of culture. What these receptors recognize is not known. Clones were sequenced by immunoSEQ multiplex PCR, and TCRdb holds only the in-frame ones, with some missing. The sample yields tens of thousands of clones, less than 70% seen once. Material: CD4+ T cells from PBMCs, cultured in vitro. These receptor sequences come from a human donor in good health.

The chain links TRBV7-2 to TRBJ1-4; D may be TRBD1 (6 bases). Germline V CDR1 and CDR2: SGHTA, FQGNSA. The CDR3 loop spans 15 amino acids. Trimming took off 1 base at V and 2 bases at J, with 8 bases between the two ends. The CDR3 sequence: CASSLGQVTNEKLFF. CDR3 DNA: TGTGCCAGCAGCTTAGGACAGGTTACTAATGAAAAACTGTTTTTT.

This clone was detected once. V and J are TRBV19 and TRBJ1-1; D remains ambiguous. V lost 7 bases and J lost 3, with 12 bases in between. This CDR3 has 13 amino acids. Looked up from germline, CDR1 is LNHDA and CDR2 is SQIVND (reference sequence). DNA of the CDR3: TGTGCCAGTACCTCGGACGTTTACACTGAAGCTTTCTTT. Its protein is CASTSDVYTEAFF.

This chain joins TRBV29-1 and TRBJ2-3, with D possibly TRBD2 on 5 matching bases. Trimming removed 4 bases at V and 5 bases at J, with 13 bases between. CDR3 length: 13 amino acids. Germline V gene sequence: CDR1 SQVTM, CDR2 ANQGSEA. This CDR3 reads CSVAPVGGDTQYF. Written as DNA, the CDR3 is TGCAGCGTTGCCCCGGTAGGAGGAGATACGCAGTATTTT.

The V call is TRBV5-1, the J call TRBJ1-3; D gene unclear. V was shortened by 1 base and J by 0 bases, with 5 bases between the two germline ends. The CDR3 covers 14 residues. Germline assignment: CDR1 SGHRS and CDR2 YFSETQ. The CDR3 DNA reads TGCGCCAGCAGCTTGACGATCTCTGGAAACACCATATATTTT. Its translation: CASSLTISGNTIYF.

This chain joins TRBV28 and TRBJ1-4; D is possibly TRBD1 (5 bases). There are 13 residues in the CDR3. Trimming stripped 6 bases from V and 3 bases from J, with 8 bases between. Germline V gene data show CDR1 as MDHEN and CDR2 as SYDVKM. The CDR3 DNA reads TGTGCCAGCAGCGGGGGAGCTAATGAAAAACTGTTTTTT. It translates to CASSGGANEKLFF.

J is TRBJ1-1 and V is TRBV19; D gene unclear. The CDR3 is made up of 15 amino acids. CDR1 and CDR2 from the germline V gene are LNHDA and SQIVND (reference sequence). The germline V and J ends were trimmed by 5 bases and 4 bases, with 17 bases remaining between them. CDR3 DNA sequence: TGTGCCAGTAGTCCCGGAGAGGGCTGGAGCACTGAAGCTTTCTTT. It yields the protein CASSPGEGWSTEAFF.

The chain uses TRBV7-9 and TRBJ2-1; 7 nucleotides agree with TRBD1. This CDR3 has 16 residues. Germline V gene data show CDR1 as SEHNR and CDR2 as FQNEAQ (reference sequence). V dropped 4 bases and J dropped 4; count of bases not matched to a gene: 10. The CDR3 bases are TGTGCCAGCAGCTCGACAGGGTGGTCGTCTTACAATGAGCAGTTCTTC. Residues: CASSSTGWSSYNEQFF.

The chain combines TRBV6-5 with TRBJ1-3, with unresolved D. The CDR3 is made up of 13 amino acids. The V gene lost 6 bases and the J gene lost 0 bases, with 6 bases spanning the gap. Germline V gene lookup returns CDR1 MNHEY and CDR2 SVGAGI. The CDR3 DNA reads TGTGCCAGCAGGTATAGCTCTGGAAACACCATATATTTT. Residues: CASRYSSGNTIYF.

The rearrangement links TRBV7-3 to TRBJ2-5; tentative D call: TRBD2 (6 bases). The CDR3 is made up of 15 amino acids. The V gene's germline CDR1 is SGHTA and CDR2 FQGTGA. The V and J ends lost 5 bases and 5 bases respectively, with 18 bases between them. CDR3 nucleotide sequence: TGTGCCAGCAGCGAATTGGCGGGGAGTTGGGAGACCCAGTACTTC. This encodes CASSELAGSWETQYF.

This clone was counted between two and nine times. The chain links TRBV7-2 to TRBJ2-1, with 8 bases identical to TRBD1. This CDR3 is 13 amino acids long. V was pared by 3 bases and J by 6 bases, with 1 base of the junction left unmatched. CDR1 is SGHTA, CDR2 FQGNSA, per germline. CDR3 loop: CASSFGQGNEQFF. The DNA for the CDR3 is TGTGCCAGCAGCTTTGGACAGGGCAATGAGCAGTTCTTC.

V is TRBV2 and J is TRBJ2-7; D ambiguous. Germline V gene lookup returns CDR1 SNHLY and CDR2 FYNNEI. The CDR3 length is 12 residues. V was shortened by 10 bases and J by 7 bases, with 17 bases between the two germline ends. The CDR3 DNA is TGTGCCACATCAAGAATAGCAGGAGAGCAGTACTTC. Protein: CATSRIAGEQYF.

The gene calls are TRBV19 and TRBJ1-6; TRBD1 agrees at 7 bases. This CDR3 is built from 14 residues. Germline values: CDR1 LNHDA, CDR2 SQIVND (reference sequence). The trim removed 6 bases at V and 4 bases at J, leaving 3 bases unmatched. DNA for the CDR3: TGTGCCAGTAGGGTGGGACAGTATAATTCACCCCTCCACTTT. Its translation: CASRVGQYNSPLHF.

The chain combines TRBV5-1 with TRBJ1-3; 9 bases match TRBD1. Germline CDR1 and CDR2: SGHRS and YFSETQ. Unmatched junction bases numbered 0, after V lost 2 bases and J lost 0 bases. This CDR3 region has 15 residues. CDR3 coding DNA: TGCGCCAGCAGCTTACAGGGGGCCTCTGGAAACACCATATATTTT. This gives the protein CASSLQGASGNTIYF.

The chain carries TRBV7-2 and TRBJ2-3; no reliable D call. The germline CDR1 and CDR2 sequences are SGHTA and FQGNSA. With 4 bases removed from V and 2 bases from J, the gap between germline ends came to 10 bases. The CDR3 consists of 14 residues. As DNA, the CDR3 is TGTGCCAGCAGCTGGGAAACTACCACAGATACGCAGTATTTT. It specifies CASSWETTTDTQYF.

The gene calls are TRBV5-1 and TRBJ2-3; TRBD2 matches 8 bases. The CDR3 is 15 residues long. The V gene end was trimmed by 4 bases and the J gene end by 2 bases; junction bases not matched to a gene: 6. Germline CDR1 reads SGHRS; CDR2 reads YFSETQ. The CDR3 region is CASSPSGSNTDTQYF. In nucleotides, the CDR3 is TGCGCCAGCAGCCCCAGCGGGAGCAACACAGATACGCAGTATTTT.

This clone was seen a handful of times. This chain joins TRBV3-1 (or the pseudogene TRBV3-2) and TRBJ1-2, with D unresolved. Trimming removed 1 base at V and 5 bases at J, with 14 bases between. The germline CDR1 and CDR2 sequences are LGHDT and YNNKEL (reference sequence). This CDR3 has 15 residues. The chain's CDR3 is CASSQVFGTPYGYTF. CDR3 nucleotide sequence: TGTGCCAGCAGCCAAGTATTCGGCACCCCTTATGGCTACACCTTC.

This clone was seen only a few times. V is TRBV25-1 and J is TRBJ2-5; D remains unclear. Germline V gene lookup returns CDR1 MGHDK and CDR2 SYGVNS. The CDR3 length is 12 residues. Trimming shortened V by 4 bases and J by 5 bases, and 8 bases separated the two germline ends. The CDR3 spells CASSGITETQYF. CDR3 sequence (DNA): TGTGCCAGCAGTGGGATAACTGAGACCCAGTACTTC.

This clone was detected only once. The chain is built from TRBV7-9 and TRBJ2-7, with unresolved D. Trimming took off 5 bases at V and 5 bases at J, with 13 bases between the two ends. CDR1 and CDR2 (germline): SEHNR, FQNEAQ (reference sequence). The CDR3 loop spans 13 amino acids. The CDR3 loop reads CASSRWARDEQYF. The CDR3 DNA reads as TGTGCCAGCAGCCGGTGGGCCCGCGACGAGCAGTACTTC.

The V and J genes are TRBV7-2 and TRBJ2-3; 10 nucleotides match TRBD2. The CDR3 extends over 19 amino acids. CDR1 and CDR2 (germline): SGHTA, FQGNSA. V shed 0 bases and J 2 bases; nucleotides not matched to a gene: 11. CDR3 coding DNA: TGTGCCAGCAGCTTAGCGCTGTGGGGTAGCGGGGGGACCACAGATACGCAGTATTTT. Translated, it gives CASSLALWGSGGTTDTQYF.

The rearrangement joins TRBV7-2 to TRBJ2-5; TRBD1 matches 8 bases. V trimming: 5 bases; J trimming: 4 bases; junction bases outside the gene matches: 6. This CDR3 comprises 14 residues. CDR1 SGHTA and CDR2 FQGNSA come from the germline V gene. The CDR3 DNA sequence: TGTGCCAGCAGCCCTAGACAGGGGAGAGAGACCCAGTACTTC. Translating it yields CASSPRQGRETQYF.

The CDR3 DNA is TGTGCCTGGAGTTTGGGAACTCTCCTGACTAATGAAAAACTGTTTTTT. Amino acids: CAWSLGTLLTNEKLFF. This chain connects TRBV30 to TRBJ1-4; D unclear. In germline, CDR1 is GTSNPN, CDR2 SVGIG (reference sequence). The V end was cut by 2 bases, the J end by 2 bases, with 15 bases between. This CDR3 has 16 residues.

This clone was counted only a few times. J is TRBJ2-1 and V is TRBV30, with D perhaps given as TRBD1 or TRBD2 (6 bases each). Looked up from germline, CDR1 is GTSNPN and CDR2 is SVGIG (reference sequence). The CDR3 contains 15 residues. V dropped 0 bases and J dropped 2 bases, with 11 bases sitting between them. The CDR3 coding sequence is TGTGCCTGGAGTGTACAGGGACTCCCCTACAATGAGCAGTTCTTC. Protein sequence: CAWSVQGLPYNEQFF.

This chain uses TRBV29-1 with TRBJ2-1, with 7 bases matching TRBD1. The CDR3 loop spans 14 amino acids. Germline CDR1 reads SQVTM; CDR2 reads ANQGSEA. Trimming cost V 4 bases and J 4 bases; bases outside gene matches: 7. The CDR3 DNA reads TGCAGCGTTGCCGACAGGGCAGCATACAATGAGCAGTTCTTC. This gives the protein CSVADRAAYNEQFF.

This clone has only a few counts. This sequence joins TRBV2 and TRBJ1-2; D remains ambiguous. V was pared by 0 bases and J by 8 bases, with 7 bases between. This CDR3 contains 12 residues. Germline values: CDR1 SNHLY, CDR2 FYNNEI. In DNA, the CDR3 is TGTGCCAGCAGTGAAGCGACCACCGGCTACACCTTC. It translates to CASSEATTGYTF.

The J gene is TRBJ2-5, the V gene TRBV6-6; D may be TRBD2 (6 bases). The germline V gene has CDR1 MNHNY and CDR2 SVGAGI (reference sequence). V gave up 8 bases and J gave up 3 bases, with 19 bases separating them. This CDR3 region has 15 residues. The CDR3 is CASLGSDGGEETQYF. CDR3 in DNA: TGTGCCAGCTTGGGGTCTGACGGCGGGGAAGAGACCCAGTACTTC.

The CDR3 is CASSEWASGFYEQYF. The CDR3 region has the DNA TGTGCCAGCAGTGAGTGGGCTAGCGGGTTCTACGAGCAGTACTTC. This chain links TRBV6-1 with TRBJ2-7; TRBD2 matches 8 bases. The CDR3 covers 15 residues. Trimming removed 3 bases from V and 3 bases from J; junction bases left unmatched: 7. Germline assignment: CDR1 MNHNS and CDR2 SASEGT.